This TCR beta chain derives from a study of cytomegalovirus exposure and HLA in healthy donors (dated by TCRdb to 2016 to 2017). Background on the whole study: An earlier analysis of some 620 of the donors reported about 300 Gb of sequence data and 100 million to 120 million unique TCR beta sequences obtained from about 180 million T cells. Rather than drawing on any new phenotypic data, the later analysis identified candidate immune exposures from TCR beta sequences and the way those sequences occurred across donors. Alongside the repertoire data, information on donor age, sex, ethnicity and CMV serostatus was compiled. The aim of the study was to test whether cataloging public T cell receptors could identify signatures of past pathogen exposure. A later genetic analysis took genome-wide SNP genotypes for about 65% of the roughly 670 donors and used that subset as a discovery cohort. Typing coverage varied by locus: roughly 620-640 donors for A, B, C, DRB1 and DQB1; about 520 for DQA1; some 610 for DPA1; some 470 for DPB1. Among about 400 genotyped donors of the cohort, an average of roughly 230,000 unique TCR beta nucleotide sequences was sequenced per donor, of which roughly 17% were non-productive. A few DR-DQ haplotypes were treated as single units for association and clustering because of strong linkage in the cohort. An early release covering approximately 600 HLA-typed donors comprised about 320 gigabases of sequencing data and 65 million to 100 million unique TCR sequences. In addition to the first cohort of roughly 700 subjects, a separate validation cohort of 100 to 150 different subjects was used. Of the roughly 400 genotyped donors, 80% to 90% were placed in the genetic ancestry cluster associated with self-reported Caucasian donors. High-throughput TCR immunosequencing, statistical association of individual TCRs with disease status, and machine learning were combined to predict cytomegalovirus infection status. Class I and class II HLA loci were covered by the typing at four-digit resolution. The study profiled the T cell repertoires of about 640 subjects by immunosequencing and related them to cytomegalovirus serostatus. An earlier analysis of 500 to 650 of the donors applied high-throughput TCR beta sequencing to assess whether each TCR beta V gene segment acted as functional or pseudogenic. In a later analysis, previously published TCR beta repertoires from 666 donors were re-analyzed and high-resolution HLA genotyping was added so that TCR occurrence patterns could be studied. All discovery cohort repertoires had been generated using a single sequencing platform.

The cohort consisted of 650 to 850 healthy bone marrow donors. At the time of sampling, all cohort members were nominally healthy, though unrecorded immune exposures were likely present. The donor tested CMV seronegative, placing the donor among the 350 or so seronegative members of the cohort. Each donor provided a peripheral blood sample, and peripheral blood mononuclear cells were used for TCR beta sequencing. The Qiagen DNeasy Blood Extraction Kit was used to extract genomic DNA from the blood cell samples. Overall study outcomes, separate from this receptor: A later analysis found that HLA-associated TCR beta chains were more clonally expanded and had lower generation probabilities than equally common non-associated chains. Sequencing depth was assumed to be roughly uniform across donors in the presence/absence analyses, though that assumption may not hold. Most TCR sequences were observed very rarely across donors, whereas some public TCRs were present in many individuals. Correlated functional status among segregating V segments might be attributable to linkage disequilibrium, but an unknown experimental factor could not be ruled out. Broadly in line with IMGT annotations, most TCR beta V segments showed up in productive rearrangements about 87% or about 30% of the time in an earlier analysis of 450 to 750 of the donors. Because some donors lacked HLA typing at each locus, the association tests relied only on the typed subset. The earlier analysis of approximately 540 of the donors excluded around 17 rarely observed V segments, including chromosome 9 orphons, because counts were too low. Several of the top co-occurrence clusters appeared to be linked to parvovirus B19, influenza, CMV and Epstein-Barr virus, according to a later analysis. Assigning TCR associations to individual alleles was difficult when HLA alleles, especially DR and DQ, strongly co-occurred. Cytomegalovirus status was reported to be diagnosed by the classifier with high specificity and sensitivity in both the original and validation cohorts. A later genetic analysis reported fewer N-insertions in productive TCRs among donors in an Asian-associated ancestry cluster than the roughly 700-donor mean. Three of the identified cytomegalovirus-associated TCR beta chains were confirmed in vitro to be specific for cytomegalovirus antigens. In a later analysis, the rate of TCR association differed among HLA loci, with DRB1 alleles having the most associated TCRs and HLA-C alleles having the fewest. A total of roughly 160 TCR beta chains were listed by the study as associated with cytomegalovirus. Because the 87-base-pair reads could not distinguish some IMGT-functional V segments, including TRBV6-2 and TRBV6-3, those segments were excluded. A cluster of highly shared sequence variants was judged likely to represent a technical artifact of the sequencing pipeline. A further reported finding was that TCR beta sequences accurately predicted the HLA-A and HLA-B alleles for most subjects in the first cohort. Specific HLA alleles were associated with some 15,000 TCR beta sequences at a false discovery rate of 0.05 in a later analysis. Most CMV-associated TCR beta chains appeared to be HLA-restricted in a later analysis, and the HLA associations seemed to be driven largely by CMV exposure. The only immune exposure information available for the cohort was CMV serostatus. According to the authors, the approach could potentially be generalized to other disease states and immunological phenotypes. In this cohort, only TCR beta chains were sequenced, and detectable features were limited by the absence of alpha or paired-chain data. An association between a missense DCLRE1C variant and V-gene and J-gene trimming of TCR beta chains was found in a later genetic analysis and replicated in an independent cohort.

Library creation used the immunoSEQ multiplex PCR assay. A mixture of 60 forward primers for TCR Vbeta segments and 13 reverse primers for TCR Jbeta segments was used in the multiplex PCR. The CDR3 region of rearranged TCR beta genes was amplified from genomic DNA by a multiplex PCR assay. The amplified TCR beta libraries were sequenced on the Illumina HiSeq System as 87-base-pair reads. The original pipeline was this. In a later analysis, tens of millions of unique TCR beta chains were counted across the approximately 670 repertoires, and about 10 million of these chains were shared by at least two donors. To remove PCR and sequencing errors, raw reads were error-corrected and collapsed into unique sequences using a nearest-neighbor algorithm that merged closely related sequences. V, D and J gene segments were assigned by aligning CDR3 sequences to IMGT reference sequences. Each retained sequence needed at least a six-nucleotide match to both a V gene segment and a J gene segment. Rearrangements were classified as productive when the CDR3 lacked stop codons and remained in frame with V and J, and all other rearrangements were classified as non-productive. CDR3 was defined by IMGT convention, running from the second conserved V-encoded cysteine to the conserved J-encoded phenylalanine. The earlier analysis of fewer than 750 of the donors excluded sequences that lacked an unambiguous match to a single V gene segment. An earlier analysis of a few hundred of the donors called V segments functional above 56.7% productive rearrangements and segregating when the between-donor standard deviation exceeded 5%. A statistical classification framework was developed to diagnose cytomegalovirus status using the catalog of TCR beta chain sequences. In a later analysis, TCR nucleotide sequences were compared against IMGT/GENE-DB human TR gene sequences so that V and J genes could be assigned. In a later analysis, CDR3 sequences and most-parsimonious VDJ recombination scenarios were assigned using the TCRdist pipeline. In a later analysis, every TCR beta chain was defined by the combination of its CDR3 amino acid sequence and its V-gene family, and reads without a unique V-gene family were dropped. A later analysis removed 592 highly shared, low-generation-probability nucleotide sequences to deal with suspected cross-contamination and a sequencing artifact. In a later analysis, a clonal expansion index for each public chain was calculated from normalized within-repertoire ranks of inferred template counts. A later analysis computed generation probabilities with a VDJ recombination model fitted to out-of-frame rearrangements, and checked the results against IGoR. A later analysis scored TCR-TCR, TCR-HLA and TCR-CMV co-occurrence with hypergeometric tests, applying a repertoire-size bias correction to TCR pairs. False discovery rates were estimated in a later analysis by permuting HLA or CMV assignments 20 times. In a later analysis, co-occurring TCRs were grouped using DBSCAN, with TCRdist sequence similarity added in when clustering inside HLA-allele-positive subsets. Repertoires with fewer than 30,000 or more than 120,000 public chains, plus five repertoires with anomalous nucleotide sharing, were excluded from co-occurrence clustering. Not all clones reach the TCRdb copy of this immuneACCESS table, which keeps in-frame sequences only. Checked studies attribute under half of the gap to unresolved V genes and leave the rest unexplained. V and J calls and clone size are copied from that table; D and trimming were computed from the DNA. In this sample the table shows 120,000 to 150,000 clones, around 76% of which occur a single time. The biggest ten clones account for 3.5% to 4% of the sample.

V and J are truncated by 1 base and 4 bases respectively, leaving an intervening sequence of 11 bases. The CDR3 starts with the cysteine, ends with the phenylalanine, and has 15 residues. Only the CDR3 portion is preserved as DNA: 45 bases, with reading frame beginning at the first base. In the germline V gene, CDR1 corresponds to SGHTA and CDR2 to FQGNSA. Comments on this clone: What antigen it recognizes has not been identified. Base qualities are not recorded, but no much larger clone differs from it by a single base.

This clonotype was sampled from a man in his late teens or twenties in good health and CMV-seronegative. The sample taken for sequencing was PBMCs. The chain is made from TRBV7-2 and TRBJ1-3; a tentative D call is TRBD1 (5 bases match). The nucleotides read TGTGCCAGCAGCTTAGTGCAGGGTGGCGGAAACACCATATATTTT. This yields the protein CASSLVQGGGNTIYF.